These 26 T cell receptor beta chains originate from one sample sequenced in a study of T cell changes during pregnancy in multiple sclerosis. Sequencing used immunoSEQ multiplex PCR; TCRdb keeps in-frame clones, though not all of them. The sample holds approximately 99,000 clones, 90% seen once. Specimen: peripheral blood, collected in the second trimester of pregnancy. These receptors all come from a female donor in good health, enrolled as a control in a pregnancy study.

Only one count was recorded for this clone. This rearrangement joins TRBV27 to TRBJ2-7; D call uncertain. The CDR3 contains 13 residues. V was shortened by 1 base and J by 0 bases, with 4 bases between the two germline ends. Germline CDR1 is MNHEY and CDR2 is SMNVEV (reference sequence). In DNA, the CDR3 is TGTGCCAGCAGTTTATATAACTCCTACGAGCAGTACTTC. This sequence encodes CASSLYNSYEQYF.

This clone was recorded a few times. The chain employs TRBV9 and TRBJ2-1; TRBD2 matches 11 bases. The CDR3 has 16 residues. V dropped 1 base and J dropped 10; count of bases not matched to a gene: 10. Per germline, CDR1 SGDLS and CDR2 YYNGEE. This CDR3 reads CASSVRILAGGGEQFF. CDR3 nucleotides: TGTGCCAGCAGCGTAAGGATATTAGCGGGAGGGGGAGAGCAGTTCTTC.

The chain recombines TRBV7-9 with TRBJ2-1; 12 bases are shared with TRBD2. V was clipped by 5 bases and J by 2 bases; unmatched bases: 4. Germline V gives CDR1 SEHNR, CDR2 FQNEAQ (reference sequence). This CDR3 comprises 16 residues. The CDR3 DNA reads as TGTGCCAGCAGCCCCTCTAGCGGGAGGGCCTACAATGAGCAGTTCTTC. It encodes CASSPSSGRAYNEQFF.

V is TRBV14 and J is TRBJ1-1, with a weak D call TRBD1 (5 bases). Germline V gene sequence: CDR1 SGHDN, CDR2 FVKESK. The CDR3 consists of 14 residues. V was cut by 3 bases and J by 3 bases, with 11 bases left in between. The CDR3 sequence: CASSHRDLDTEAFF. CDR3 nucleotide sequence: TGTGCCAGCAGCCACAGGGATTTGGACACTGAAGCTTTCTTT. Full variable domain (remainder filled in from reference TRBV14 and TRBJ1-1): EAGVTQFPSHSVIEKGQTVTLRCDPISGHDNLYWYRRVMGKEIKFLLHFVKESKQDESGMPNNRFLAERTGGTYSTLKVQPAELEDSGVYFCASSHRDLDTEAFFGQGTRLTVV.

This rearrangement joins TRBV18 to TRBJ1-1; 7 nucleotides align to TRBD1. With V trimmed by 7 bases and J by 0 bases, 11 bases remained unmatched. This CDR3 comprises 16 residues. Per germline, CDR1 KGHSH and CDR2 LQKENI. CDR3 in amino acids: CASLEQGSGMNTEAFF. CDR3 DNA sequence: TGTGCCAGCTTAGAACAGGGGAGTGGGATGAACACTGAAGCTTTCTTT.

This chain joins TRBV7-2 and TRBJ2-1; possible D gene TRBD1, 6 bases. V lost 6 bases to trimming and J lost 3 bases, with 12 bases between them. The germline gives CDR1 SGHTA, CDR2 FQGNSA. This CDR3 region has 14 residues. The CDR3 region is CASRGHAFYNEQFF. Written as DNA, the CDR3 is TGTGCCAGCAGGGGACACGCTTTCTACAATGAGCAGTTCTTC.

This chain joins TRBV2 and TRBJ1-5; D is ambiguous. CDR1 and CDR2 from the germline V gene are SNHLY and FYNNEI. The CDR3 covers 15 residues. V lost 6 bases to trimming and J lost 0 bases, with 12 bases between them. The CDR3 reads CASSIQRYSNQPQHF. CDR3 sequence (DNA): TGTGCCAGCAGCATCCAGCGGTATAGCAATCAGCCCCAGCATTTT.

The chain carries TRBV19 and TRBJ2-7; TRBD2 matches 8 bases. V shed 3 bases and J 5 bases; nucleotides not matched to a gene: 6. CDR3 size: 14 residues. Germline CDR1 LNHDA, CDR2 SQIVND (reference sequence). CDR3 protein: CASSMGLAGDEQYF. CDR3 in DNA: TGTGCCAGTAGTATGGGGCTAGCGGGTGACGAGCAGTACTTC.

This sequence joins TRBV28 and TRBJ2-1; D uncertain. Germline V gene lookup returns CDR1 MDHEN and CDR2 SYDVKM. CDR3 size: 16 residues. V was trimmed by 5 bases and J by 4 bases, leaving 18 bases between them. Written as DNA, the CDR3 is TGTGCCAGCAGTGCCAACGGAGCGCGACCATACAATGAGCAGTTCTTC. This gives the protein CASSANGARPYNEQFF.

The gene calls are TRBV7-6 and TRBJ2-1; a weak D match, TRBD2 (5 bases). Per germline, CDR1 SGHVS and CDR2 FNYEAQ. Trimming stripped 2 bases from V and 5 bases from J, with 10 bases between. This CDR3 is 14 amino acids long. CDR3 protein: CASSLSLANNEQFF. The CDR3 DNA reads TGTGCCAGCAGCTTAAGCCTAGCAAACAATGAGCAGTTCTTC.

The V call is TRBV6-1, the J call TRBJ1-2; no clear D gene. The V end lost 2 bases, the J end lost 3 bases, and 4 bases lay between the germline ends. CDR3 length equals 12 residues. Germline lookup yields CDR1 MNHNS and CDR2 SASEGT. CDR3 in DNA: TGTGCCAGCAGTGAAATAGACTATGGCTACACCTTC. Residues: CASSEIDYGYTF.

The chain uses TRBV28 and TRBJ1-4; D gene ambiguous. Trimming removed 7 bases from V and 8 bases from J, with 14 bases in between. The CDR3 consists of 13 residues. Looked up from germline, CDR1 is MDHEN and CDR2 is SYDVKM. The CDR3, as DNA: TGTGCCAGCACGAGGGTCTTCGGGGAAAAACTGTTTTTT. Translation: CASTRVFGEKLFF. Looking up the rest from reference TRBV28 and TRBJ1-4 gives the full variable domain: DVKVTQSSRYLVKRTGEKVFLECVQDMDHENMFWYRQDPGLGLRLIYFSYDVKMKEKGDIPEGYSVSREKKERFSLILESASTNQTSMYLCASTRVFGEKLFFGSGTQLSVL.

The chain combines TRBV11-3 with TRBJ2-2; TRBD2 is a possible D gene (7 bases). CDR1 and CDR2 (germline): SGHNT, YENEEA. The V end lost 1 base, the J end lost 3 bases, and 9 bases lay between the germline ends. The CDR3 is made up of 15 amino acids. CDR3 bases: TGTGCCAGCAGCTTAGCGGGGGGCCACACCGGGGAGCTGTTTTTT. Translated: CASSLAGGHTGELFF.

This clone was counted a few times. The chain recombines TRBV28 with TRBJ1-1, with D possibly TRBD1 on 5 matching bases. V was clipped by 7 bases and J by 3 bases, with 12 bases between them. The CDR3 is 13 amino acids. Germline CDR1 reads MDHEN; CDR2 reads SYDVKM. The DNA for the CDR3 is TGTGCCAGCACCCGGGGAGGGGACACTGAAGCTTTCTTT. As protein: CASTRGGDTEAFF.

The rearrangement joins TRBV6-5 to TRBJ1-2; maybe TRBD1 (5 bases). The CDR3 sequence is 13 residues long. The ends were cut back, 7 bases at V and 4 bases at J, with 13 bases in the middle. The germline gives CDR1 MNHEY, CDR2 SVGAGI. CDR3 DNA: TGTGCCAGCACACAGGCCCTCTTCTATGGCTACACCTTC. Its translation: CASTQALFYGYTF.

This clone has just one count. This chain connects TRBV25-1 to TRBJ1-4, with 8 bases fitting TRBD1. V was clipped by 2 bases and J by 3 bases; unmatched bases: 5. The CDR3 is made up of 16 amino acids. The germline V gene encodes CDR1 MGHDK and CDR2 SYGVNS. CDR3 in DNA: TGTGCCAGCAGTGAAAACAGGGGGGCGGCTAATGAAAAACTGTTTTTT. Protein: CASSENRGAANEKLFF.

The J gene is TRBJ2-7, the V gene TRBV27; D is possibly TRBD1 (5 bases). CDR3 length: 12 amino acids. The V end lost 4 bases, the J end lost 5 bases, and 9 bases lay between the germline ends. CDR1 and CDR2 from the germline V gene are MNHEY and SMNVEV (reference sequence). The CDR3 loop is CASSSLRDEQYF. The CDR3 DNA sequence: TGTGCCAGCAGTTCCCTCAGGGACGAGCAGTACTTC.

The chain recombines TRBV4-1 with TRBJ2-5; 10 bases match TRBD2. V shed 1 base and J 4 bases; nucleotides not matched to a gene: 6. The CDR3 totals 16 residues. Germline CDR1 reads MGHRA; CDR2 reads YSYEKL. CDR3 region: CASSQVRASGGETQYF. DNA for the CDR3: TGCGCCAGCAGCCAAGTTCGGGCTAGCGGGGGAGAGACCCAGTACTTC.

Only one count was recorded for this clone. The genes are TRBV7-9 and TRBJ2-7; tentatively, D is TRBD2 (5 bases). Trimming cost V 5 bases and J 4 bases, with 15 bases left between them. The CDR3 is made up of 14 amino acids. Germline V gene data show CDR1 as SEHNR and CDR2 as FQNEAQ (reference sequence). The CDR3: CASSERSSGYEQYF. In DNA form, the CDR3 reads TGTGCCAGCAGCGAGAGGTCCAGCGGATACGAGCAGTACTTC.

The chain employs TRBV9 and TRBJ2-6; a possible D gene is TRBD1 (6 bases). There are 15 residues in the CDR3. The germline V and J ends were trimmed by 7 bases and 0 bases, with 11 bases remaining between them. Germline CDR1 and CDR2: SGDLS and YYNGEE. In nucleotides, the CDR3 is TGTGCCAGCCAGGGGCCCGTCTCTGGGGCCAACGTCCTGACTTTC. Translation: CASQGPVSGANVLTF.

This clone appeared once. CDR3: CASSVTGNTIYF. CDR3 nucleotides: TGTGCCAGCTCGGTTACGGGAAACACCATATATTTT. The chain couples TRBV28 to TRBJ1-3; no firm D call. This CDR3 is 12 amino acids long. Germline-derived CDR1 and CDR2 are MDHEN and SYDVKM. Trimming removed 8 bases from V and 4 bases from J, with 9 bases in between.

This clone was recorded once. The genes are TRBV19 and TRBJ1-4; D is ambiguous. The V end lost 6 bases, the J end lost 0 bases, and 20 bases lay between the germline ends. Germline loops: CDR1 LNHDA, CDR2 SQIVND (reference sequence). The CDR3 has 18 residues. CDR3 bases: TGTGCCAGTAGCCCCAAAAGAGAACACCTAGCAACTAATGAAAAACTGTTTTTT. This codes for CASSPKREHLATNEKLFF.

This clone is a singleton in its sample. V gene TRBV2 combines with J gene TRBJ2-7, with D perhaps TRBD1 (6 bases). V lost 6 bases to trimming and J lost 3 bases, with 15 bases between them. CDR1 and CDR2 (germline): SNHLY, FYNNEI. This CDR3 spans 14 amino acids. CDR3 coding DNA: TGTGCCAGCAGGCCGGGACACATCTTCTACGAGCAGTACTTC. Encoded protein: CASRPGHIFYEQYF.

This clone was seen once. This chain links TRBV6-5 with TRBJ2-7; weak D call: TRBD2 (6 bases). Trimming removed 0 bases from V and 0 bases from J, with 6 bases in between. In germline, CDR1 is MNHEY, CDR2 SVGAGI. The CDR3 sequence is 14 residues long. The CDR3 spells CASSYSGSSYEQYF. The CDR3 DNA reads as TGTGCCAGCAGTTACTCCGGGAGCTCCTACGAGCAGTACTTC.

J is TRBJ1-2 and V is TRBV5-4; 11 nucleotides agree with TRBD1. The V segment lost 4 bases and the J segment 3 bases; nucleotides outside the gene matches: 14. Germline assignment: CDR1 SGHNT and CDR2 YYREEE (reference sequence). This CDR3 is built from 18 residues. CDR3 loop: CASSELPFGTGGDYGYTF. Written as DNA, the CDR3 is TGTGCCAGCAGCGAACTGCCCTTTGGGACAGGGGGAGACTATGGCTACACCTTC. Supplemented by reference TRBV5-4 and TRBJ1-2, the full variable domain reads ETGVTQSPTHLIKTRGQQVTLRCSSQSGHNTVSWYQQALGQGPQFIFQYYREEENGRGNFPPRFSGLQFPNYSSELNVNALELDDSALYLCASSELPFGTGGDYGYTFGSGTRLTVV.

The rearrangement joins TRBV5-6 to TRBJ1-2; 7 bases map to TRBD1. The CDR3 has 13 residues. V gave up 5 bases and J gave up 3 bases; unmatched junction bases: 4. Per germline, CDR1 SGHDT and CDR2 YYEEEE. CDR3 sequence: CASSLGTDYGYTF. As DNA, the CDR3 is TGTGCCAGCAGTCTAGGGACAGACTATGGCTACACCTTC.